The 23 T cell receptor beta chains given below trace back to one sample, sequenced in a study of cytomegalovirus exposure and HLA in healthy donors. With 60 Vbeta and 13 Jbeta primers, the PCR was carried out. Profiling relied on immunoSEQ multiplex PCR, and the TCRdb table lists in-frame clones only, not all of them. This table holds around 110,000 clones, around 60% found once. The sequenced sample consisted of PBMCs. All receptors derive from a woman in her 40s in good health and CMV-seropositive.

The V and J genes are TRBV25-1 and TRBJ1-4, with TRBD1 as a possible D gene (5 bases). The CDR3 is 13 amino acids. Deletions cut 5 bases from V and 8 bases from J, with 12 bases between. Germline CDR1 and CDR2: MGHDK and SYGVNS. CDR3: CASSPRGWEKLFF. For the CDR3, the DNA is TGTGCCAGCAGTCCTAGGGGATGGGAAAAACTGTTTTTT.

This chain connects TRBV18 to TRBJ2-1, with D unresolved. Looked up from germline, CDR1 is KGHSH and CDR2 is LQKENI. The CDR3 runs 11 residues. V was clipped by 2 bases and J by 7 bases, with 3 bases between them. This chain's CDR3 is CASSPENEQFF. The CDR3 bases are TGTGCCAGCTCACCAGAGAATGAGCAGTTCTTC.

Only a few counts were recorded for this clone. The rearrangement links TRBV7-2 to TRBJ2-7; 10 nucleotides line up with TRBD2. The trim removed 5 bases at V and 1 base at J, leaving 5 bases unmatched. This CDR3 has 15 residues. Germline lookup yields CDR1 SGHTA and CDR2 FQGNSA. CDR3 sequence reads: CASSPRTSGSYEQYF. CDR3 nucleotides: TGTGCCAGCAGCCCCCGGACTAGCGGTTCCTACGAGCAGTACTTC. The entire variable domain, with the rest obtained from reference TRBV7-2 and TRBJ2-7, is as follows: GAGVSQSPSNKVTEKGKDVELRCDPISGHTALYWYRQSLGQGLEFLIYFQGNSAPDKSGLPSDRFSAERTGGSVSTLTIQRTQQEDSAVYLCASSPRTSGSYEQYFGPGTRLTVT.

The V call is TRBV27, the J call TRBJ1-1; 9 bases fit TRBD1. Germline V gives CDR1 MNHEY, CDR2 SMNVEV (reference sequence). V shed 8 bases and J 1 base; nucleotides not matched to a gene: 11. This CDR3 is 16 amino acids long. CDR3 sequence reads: CASGQGPVLGNTEAFF. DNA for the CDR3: TGTGCCAGCGGACAGGGGCCCGTGTTGGGGAACACTGAAGCTTTCTTT.

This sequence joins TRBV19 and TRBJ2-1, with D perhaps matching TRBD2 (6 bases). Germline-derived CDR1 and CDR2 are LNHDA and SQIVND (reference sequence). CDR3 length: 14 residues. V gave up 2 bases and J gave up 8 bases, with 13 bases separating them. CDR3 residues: CASSITGARDEQFF. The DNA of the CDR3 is TGTGCCAGTAGTATAACGGGAGCTCGGGATGAGCAGTTCTTC.

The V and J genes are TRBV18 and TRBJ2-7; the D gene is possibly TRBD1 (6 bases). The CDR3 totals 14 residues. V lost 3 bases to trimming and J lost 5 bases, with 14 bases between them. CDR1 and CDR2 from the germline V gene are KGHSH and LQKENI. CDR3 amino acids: CASSPQGTGNEQYF. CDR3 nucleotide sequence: TGTGCCAGCTCACCTCAGGGGACGGGTAACGAGCAGTACTTC.

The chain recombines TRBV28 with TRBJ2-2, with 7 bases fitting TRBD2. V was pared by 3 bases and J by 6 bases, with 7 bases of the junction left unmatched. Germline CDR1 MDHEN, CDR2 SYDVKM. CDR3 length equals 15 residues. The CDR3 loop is CASSLPTSDPGELFF. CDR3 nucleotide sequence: TGTGCCAGCAGTTTGCCTACTAGCGACCCCGGGGAGCTGTTTTTT.

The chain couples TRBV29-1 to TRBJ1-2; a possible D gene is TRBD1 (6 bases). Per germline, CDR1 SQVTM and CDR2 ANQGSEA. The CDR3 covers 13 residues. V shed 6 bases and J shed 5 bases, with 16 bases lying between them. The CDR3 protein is CSVQRGTVYGYTF. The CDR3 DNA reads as TGCAGCGTCCAAAGGGGGACCGTGTATGGCTACACCTTC.

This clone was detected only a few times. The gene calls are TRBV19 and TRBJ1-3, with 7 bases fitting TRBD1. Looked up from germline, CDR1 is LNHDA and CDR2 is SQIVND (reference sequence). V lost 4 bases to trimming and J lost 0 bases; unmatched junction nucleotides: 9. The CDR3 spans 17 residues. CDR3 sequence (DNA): TGTGCCAGTAGTAGCCCTGGGACAGCCAGCTCTGGAAACACCATATATTTT. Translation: CASSSPGTASSGNTIYF.

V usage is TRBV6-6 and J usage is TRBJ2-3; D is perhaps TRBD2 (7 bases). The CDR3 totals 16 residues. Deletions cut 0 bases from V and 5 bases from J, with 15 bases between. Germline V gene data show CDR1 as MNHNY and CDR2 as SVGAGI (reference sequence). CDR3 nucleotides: TGTGCCAGCAGTTACTCGGTGGGGGGGCGGGGAGATACGCAGTATTTT. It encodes CASSYSVGGRGDTQYF.

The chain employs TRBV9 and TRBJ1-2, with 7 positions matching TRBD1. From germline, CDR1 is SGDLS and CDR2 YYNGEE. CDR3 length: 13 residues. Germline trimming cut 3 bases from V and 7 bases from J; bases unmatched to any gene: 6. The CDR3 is CASSDHTGVGYTF. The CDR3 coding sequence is TGTGCCAGCAGCGACCATACAGGGGTTGGCTACACCTTC.

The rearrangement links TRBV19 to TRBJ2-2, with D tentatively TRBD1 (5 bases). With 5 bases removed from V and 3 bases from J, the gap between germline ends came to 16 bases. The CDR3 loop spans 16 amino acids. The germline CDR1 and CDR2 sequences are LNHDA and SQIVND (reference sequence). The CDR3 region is CASSVSGNLYTGELFF. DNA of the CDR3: TGTGCCAGTAGTGTATCAGGGAATCTGTACACCGGGGAGCTGTTTTTT.

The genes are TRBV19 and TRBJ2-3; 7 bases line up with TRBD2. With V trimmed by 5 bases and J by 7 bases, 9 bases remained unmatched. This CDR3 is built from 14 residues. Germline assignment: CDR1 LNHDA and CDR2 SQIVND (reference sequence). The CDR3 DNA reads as TGTGCCAGTAGTGCACGGGAGGTTATAAATACGCAGTATTTT. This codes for CASSAREVINTQYF.

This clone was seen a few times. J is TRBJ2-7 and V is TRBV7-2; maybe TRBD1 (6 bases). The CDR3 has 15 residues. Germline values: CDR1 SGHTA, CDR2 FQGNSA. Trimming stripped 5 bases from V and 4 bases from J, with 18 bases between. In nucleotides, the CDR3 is TGTGCCAGCAGCCGTGACAGGCTTGACCGGTACGAGCAGTACTTC. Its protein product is CASSRDRLDRYEQYF.

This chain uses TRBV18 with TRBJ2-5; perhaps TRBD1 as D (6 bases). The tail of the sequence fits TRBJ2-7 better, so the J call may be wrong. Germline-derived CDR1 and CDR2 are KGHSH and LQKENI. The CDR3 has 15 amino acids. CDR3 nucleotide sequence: TGTGCCAGCTCACCAGCGGACAGCAAAATCTACGAGCAGTACTTC. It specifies CASSPADSKIYEQYF.

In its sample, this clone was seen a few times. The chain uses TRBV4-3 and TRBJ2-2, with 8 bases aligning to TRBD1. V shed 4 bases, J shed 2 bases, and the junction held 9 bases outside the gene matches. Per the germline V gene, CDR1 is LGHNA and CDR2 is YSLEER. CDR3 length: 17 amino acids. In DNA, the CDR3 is TGCGCCAGCAGCCGTACTCCGACAGGGGCAAACACCGGGGAGCTGTTTTTT. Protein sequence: CASSRTPTGANTGELFF.

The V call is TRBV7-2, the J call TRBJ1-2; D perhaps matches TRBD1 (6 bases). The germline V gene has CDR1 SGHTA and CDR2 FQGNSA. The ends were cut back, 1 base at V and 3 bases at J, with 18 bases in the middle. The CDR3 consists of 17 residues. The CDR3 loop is CASSLVLNRERDYGYTF. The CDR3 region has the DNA TGTGCCAGCAGCTTAGTCCTCAACAGGGAAAGGGACTATGGCTACACCTTC.

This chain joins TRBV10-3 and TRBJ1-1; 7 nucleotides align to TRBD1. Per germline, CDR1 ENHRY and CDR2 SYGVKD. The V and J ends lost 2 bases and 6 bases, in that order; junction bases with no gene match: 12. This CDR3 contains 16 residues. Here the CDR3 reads CAISEALGGGSAEAFF. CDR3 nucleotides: TGTGCCATCAGTGAGGCATTAGGAGGGGGCTCCGCTGAAGCTTTCTTT.

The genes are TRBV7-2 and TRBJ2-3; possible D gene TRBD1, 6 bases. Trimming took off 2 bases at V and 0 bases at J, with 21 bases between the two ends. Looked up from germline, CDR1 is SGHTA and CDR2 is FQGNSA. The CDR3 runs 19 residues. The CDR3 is CASSLTGLAATSSTDTQYF. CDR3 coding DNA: TGTGCCAGCAGCTTAACAGGGTTAGCCGCCACATCAAGCACAGATACGCAGTATTTT.

This CDR3 is CASSFVAGTGYGYTF. The CDR3 DNA sequence: TGTGCCAGCAGCTTTGTGGCCGGGACAGGGTATGGCTACACCTTC. This rearrangement joins TRBV5-4 to TRBJ1-2; 9 bases match TRBD1. The CDR3 has 15 amino acids. With V trimmed by 2 bases and J by 5 bases, 7 bases remained unmatched. CDR1 SGHNT and CDR2 YYREEE come from the germline V gene (reference sequence). Filled out from reference TRBV5-4 and TRBJ1-2, the complete variable domain reads ETGVTQSPTHLIKTRGQQVTLRCSSQSGHNTVSWYQQALGQGPQFIFQYYREEENGRGNFPPRFSGLQFPNYSSELNVNALELDDSALYLCASSFVAGTGYGYTFGSGTRLTVV.

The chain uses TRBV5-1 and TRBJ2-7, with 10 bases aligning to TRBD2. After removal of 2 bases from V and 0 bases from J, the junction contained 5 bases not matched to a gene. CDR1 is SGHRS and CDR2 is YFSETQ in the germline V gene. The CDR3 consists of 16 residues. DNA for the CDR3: TGCGCCAGCAGCTTATCTAGCGGGAGCGACTCCTACGAGCAGTACTTC. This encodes CASSLSSGSDSYEQYF.

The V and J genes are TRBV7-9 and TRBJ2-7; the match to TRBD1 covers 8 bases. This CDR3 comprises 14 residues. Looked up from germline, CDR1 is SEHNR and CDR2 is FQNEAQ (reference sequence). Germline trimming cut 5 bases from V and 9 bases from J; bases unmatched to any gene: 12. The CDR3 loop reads CASSPIPQGVVQYF. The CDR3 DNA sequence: TGTGCCAGCAGCCCGATACCACAGGGGGTTGTGCAGTACTTC.

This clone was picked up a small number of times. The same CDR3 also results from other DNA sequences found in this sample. CDR3 nucleotide sequence: TGTGCCAGCAGCTACACGGGAGTGACCGGGGAGCTGTTTTTT. Protein sequence: CASSYTGVTGELFF. The chain uses TRBV5-4 and TRBJ2-2; D is possibly TRBD2 (6 bases). V lost 3 bases and J lost 5, with 11 bases in between. The CDR3 covers 14 residues. Germline assignment: CDR1 SGHNT and CDR2 YYREEE (reference sequence).